Listed here are 18 T cell receptor beta chains from one sample, sequenced in a study of blood T cell repertoires in COVID-19 (TCRdb year 2020). Receptor amplification or capture employed the immunoSEQ multiplex PCR assay. TCRdb took this table from immuneACCESS and kept in-frame rearrangements with V and J called. Such tables lack part of the clones; where checked against another copy, unresolved V genes explain under half of the gap, and the rest is unexplained. The sample table contains 200,000 to 300,000 clones; only one count was recorded for more than 75% of them. Roughly 12% of the sample goes to the ten largest clones. The material sequenced was peripheral blood. These receptors were taken from a woman aged 60-75 years with active or convalescent COVID-19.

A remark on this clone: Other DNA sequences from this sample encode an identical CDR3 as well. This chain links TRBV5-1 with TRBJ1-1; TRBD1 is a possible D gene (5 bases). The CDR3 extends over 12 amino acids. Trimming removed 2 bases at V and 5 bases at J, with 7 bases between. CDR1 and CDR2 from the germline V gene are SGHRS and YFSETQ. The CDR3 DNA follows: TGCGCCAGCAGCTTCGGGGGAACTGAAGCTTTCTTT. Translation gives CASSFGGTEAFF. The complete variable domain, with remaining parts taken from reference TRBV5-1 and TRBJ1-1, reads KAGVTQTPRYLIKTRGQQVTLSCSPISGHRSVSWYQQTPGQGLQFLFEYFSETQRNKGNFPGRFSGRQFSNSRSEMNVSTLELGDSALYLCASSFGGTEAFFGQGTRLTVV.

The chain recombines TRBV5-4 with TRBJ2-3; no firm D call. Germline V gene sequence: CDR1 SGHNT, CDR2 YYREEE (reference sequence). The CDR3 length is 11 residues. The V end lost 6 bases, the J end lost 4 bases, and 6 bases lay between the germline ends. CDR3 in amino acids: CASMLADTQYF. The CDR3 DNA reads TGTGCCAGCATGCTAGCAGATACGCAGTATTTT.

The chain carries TRBV4-3 and TRBJ2-1; maybe TRBD1 (5 bases). The CDR3 covers 17 residues. The germline gives CDR1 LGHNA, CDR2 YSLEER. Trimming removed 2 bases at V and 4 bases at J, with 18 bases between. For the CDR3, the DNA is TGCGCCAGCAGCCAACCCCCCAGGGCCACACGTTACAATGAGCAGTTCTTC. This gives the protein CASSQPPRATRYNEQFF.

The V and J genes are TRBV4-2 and TRBJ2-7; the D is unclear. CDR1 LGHNA and CDR2 YNFKEQ come from the germline V gene. The CDR3 is 14 residues long. Trimming took off 0 bases at V and 2 bases at J, with 8 bases between the two ends. The DNA of the CDR3 is TGTGCCAGCAGCCAAGATGGGCCGACCTACGAGCAGTACTTC. Its translation: CASSQDGPTYEQYF.

This chain connects TRBV19 to TRBJ1-1, with 7 bases that match TRBD1. Trimming removed 1 base from V and 1 base from J; junction bases left unmatched: 3. Germline V gene sequence: CDR1 LNHDA, CDR2 SQIVND (reference sequence). The CDR3 length is 15 residues. The CDR3 loop reads CASSIARTGNTEAFF. The CDR3 DNA sequence: TGTGCCAGTAGTATAGCCCGGACAGGGAACACTGAAGCTTTCTTT. The full variable domain, its missing parts supplied by reference TRBV19 and TRBJ1-1, is DGGITQSPKYLFRKEGQNVTLSCEQNLNHDAMYWYRQDPGQGLRLIYYSQIVNDFQKGDIAEGYSVSREKKESFPLTVTSAQKNPTAFYLCASSIARTGNTEAFFGQGTRLTVV.

V and J are TRBV11-2 and TRBJ2-1, with 8 bases identical to TRBD2. The V segment lost 3 bases and the J segment 1 base; nucleotides outside the gene matches: 2. Germline V lookup: CDR1 SGHAT, CDR2 FQNNGV. The CDR3 runs to 15 residues. CDR3 loop: CASSFERGSYNEQFF. The CDR3 DNA reads TGTGCCAGCAGCTTCGAGCGGGGGTCCTACAATGAGCAGTTCTTC.

The chain joins TRBV5-1 to TRBJ1-2, with a possible D match to TRBD1 (6 bases). CDR1 SGHRS and CDR2 YFSETQ come from the germline V gene. The CDR3 has 16 residues. Trimming shortened V by 2 bases and J by 2 bases, and 16 bases separated the two germline ends. CDR3 sequence: CASSFHGAGVNYGYTF. The CDR3, as DNA: TGCGCCAGCAGCTTCCACGGAGCAGGGGTGAACTATGGCTACACCTTC.

V gene TRBV7-9 combines with J gene TRBJ2-1; 9 bases align to TRBD1. The length of the CDR3 is 15 residues. The germline gives CDR1 SEHNR, CDR2 FQNEAQ (reference sequence). V lost 5 bases, J lost 7 bases, and 9 bases stayed unmatched. The DNA for the CDR3 is TGTGCCAGCAGCCACGGGAGACAGGGGGTAAATGAGCAGTTCTTC. Translation gives CASSHGRQGVNEQFF.

The chain is built from TRBV6-5 and TRBJ1-1; 10 nucleotides line up with TRBD1. V gave up 10 bases and J gave up 4 bases; unmatched junction bases: 3. Looked up from germline, CDR1 is MNHEY and CDR2 is SVGAGI. This CDR3 contains 12 residues. The CDR3 nucleotides read TGTGCCACCCGGACAGGGGGCACTGAAGCTTTCTTT. The encoded protein is CATRTGGTEAFF.

The genes are TRBV7-2 and TRBJ1-1; TRBD1 might be the D (6 bases). The CDR3 sequence is 16 residues long. Trimming took 0 bases from V and 1 from J, leaving 12 bases between them. In germline, CDR1 is SGHTA, CDR2 FQGNSA. CDR3 amino acids: CASSLARGIGNTEAFF. As DNA, the CDR3 is TGTGCCAGCAGCTTAGCCAGGGGAATTGGGAACACTGAAGCTTTCTTT.

The chain carries TRBV7-2 and TRBJ2-5; 7 bases are a match to TRBD1. Germline V gene data show CDR1 as SGHTA and CDR2 as FQGNSA. The CDR3 sequence is 15 residues long. V lost 1 base, J lost 4 bases, and 6 bases stayed unmatched. This chain's CDR3 is CASSLDRGWGETQYF. CDR3 coding DNA: TGTGCCAGCAGCTTAGACAGGGGATGGGGAGAGACCCAGTACTTC. Together with reference TRBV7-2 and TRBJ2-5, the CDR3 gives the full variable domain: GAGVSQSPSNKVTEKGKDVELRCDPISGHTALYWYRQSLGQGLEFLIYFQGNSAPDKSGLPSDRFSAERTGGSVSTLTIQRTQQEDSAVYLCASSLDRGWGETQYFGPGTRLLVL.

The rearrangement joins TRBV2 to TRBJ2-7; D call uncertain. The germline V gene encodes CDR1 SNHLY and CDR2 FYNNEI. The V and J ends lost 0 bases and 3 bases respectively, with 18 bases between them. This CDR3 has 17 amino acids. The CDR3 protein is CASSEALQAGTIYEQYF. CDR3 bases: TGTGCCAGCAGTGAAGCGCTTCAGGCAGGAACAATCTACGAGCAGTACTTC.

The chain uses TRBV28 and TRBJ2-5; 7 nucleotides agree with TRBD1. Germline trimming cut 3 bases from V and 9 bases from J; bases unmatched to any gene: 1. The germline gives CDR1 MDHEN, CDR2 SYDVKM. CDR3 length: 11 residues. Here the CDR3 DNA reads TGTGCCAGCAGTTTTGACAGGGCCCAGTACTTC. This encodes CASSFDRAQYF.

Note on this clone: Other DNA sequences in this sample translate to the same CDR3. The chain joins TRBV5-4 to TRBJ2-7, with 9 nucleotides matching TRBD1. V dropped 0 bases and J dropped 2; count of bases not matched to a gene: 3. In germline, CDR1 is SGHNT, CDR2 YYREEE (reference sequence). CDR3 length equals 15 residues. The CDR3 nucleotides are TGTGCCAGCAGCTTGGGGCGGGACAGGGCCTACGAGCAGTACTTC. It codes for CASSLGRDRAYEQYF.

The chain has TRBV24-1 and TRBJ2-2, with TRBD2 matching over 7 bases. CDR1 is KGHDR, CDR2 SFDVKD, per germline. V lost 9 bases and J lost 1; bases outside the gene matches: 7. The CDR3 extends over 15 amino acids. The DNA for the CDR3 is TGTGCCACCGGCTCGACGGGGGGGAACACCGGGGAGCTGTTTTTT. This gives the protein CATGSTGGNTGELFF.

The chain joins TRBV6-2 or TRBV6-3 to TRBJ2-7; TRBD1 agrees at 7 bases. Germline CDR1 MNHEY, CDR2 SVGEGT. CDR3 length: 14 amino acids. Trimming cost V 5 bases and J 3 bases; bases outside gene matches: 7. For the CDR3, the DNA is TGTGCCAGCAGTCCACGACAGGGTCTCTACGAGCAGTACTTC. Its protein product is CASSPRQGLYEQYF.

The chain links TRBV11-1 to TRBJ2-2; 7 bases map to TRBD1. Losses at the gene ends were 6 bases for V and 6 bases for J; bases not matched to a gene: 7. CDR3 size: 14 residues. In germline, CDR1 is SGHAT, CDR2 FQDESV (reference sequence). The CDR3: CASSRQGQAGELFF. CDR3 bases: TGTGCCAGCAGTCGACAGGGTCAGGCCGGGGAGCTGTTTTTT.

The chain combines TRBV4-3 with TRBJ2-5; D is undetermined. Germline CDR1 is LGHNA and CDR2 is YSLEER. The CDR3 has 14 amino acids. Trimming left V 0 bases short and J 4 bases short, with 9 bases between. The CDR3 DNA sequence: TGCGCCAGCAGCCAAGATTACGGCGGAGAGACCCAGTACTTC. Amino acids: CASSQDYGGETQYF.